The present T cell receptor beta chain was sequenced within a study of OX40 agonist ivuxolimab in advanced cancers. About the study: Participants averaged roughly 60 years of age (range roughly 23 to 80) and were approximately 81% male. Findings of the study overall: More expanded clones were found, on average, in CD8+ than in CD4+ T cells. CD4+ and CD8+ blood T cells expanded clonally by week 6 at 0.1 to 3.0 mg/kg.

Clones were sequenced by immunoSEQ multiplex PCR, and TCRdb holds only the in-frame ones, with some missing. The sample consists of 70,000 or so clones, over 80% of them appearing once. Regarding this clone: Its antigen is not identified.

This specimen consisted of CD4+ or CD8+ T cells sorted from blood, obtained in a trial of the OX40 agonist ivuxolimab. The clonotype comes from an adult with an advanced solid tumor such as melanoma, head and neck, liver or kidney cancer.

This CDR3 is CASSRAGVNQPQHF. CDR3 DNA: TGTGCCAGCAGCCGGGCGGGGGTTAATCAGCCCCAGCATTTT. The rearrangement joins TRBV5-4 to TRBJ1-5, with D perhaps matching TRBD1 (5 bases). CDR1 and CDR2 from the germline V gene are SGHNT and YYREEE (reference sequence). The CDR3 is 14 residues long. Trimming removed 4 bases from V and 4 bases from J, with 12 bases in between.